Below, 12 T cell receptor beta chains from the same sample are listed, as sequenced in a study of T cells after yellow fever vaccination. Each CDR3 protein gets one entry after TCRdb re-called the 5' RACE reads with MiXCR. The sample lists more than 15,000 distinct CDR3 sequences, under 5% occurring once. This specimen was PBMCs, either bulk or a sorted T-cell subset (CD4+, CD8+, memory, or dextramer-sorted; not recorded which), taken 15 days after the yellow fever booster vaccination. These receptors were obtained from a man younger than 45 who received the YFV17D yellow fever vaccine.

This clonotype was found many times. The chain combines TRBV20-1 with TRBJ1-3, with a weak D call TRBD1 (5 bases). The V end was cut by 4 bases, the J end by 5 bases, with 9 bases between. CDR3 length: 12 residues. In germline, CDR1 is DFQATT, CDR2 SNEGSKA (reference sequence). In nucleotides, the CDR3 is TGCAGTGCTACCCCGGACAGAAACACCATATATTTT. It yields the protein CSATPDRNTIYF.

This clonotype was found many times. The CDR3: CASSQEERGTQYF. The CDR3 DNA is TGCGCCAGCAGCCAGGAAGAGCGGGGTACGCAGTATTTT. V gene TRBV4-3 combines with J gene TRBJ2-3; TRBD2 matches at 7 bases. V was clipped by 3 bases and J by 8 bases; unmatched bases: 5. Germline lookup yields CDR1 LGHNA and CDR2 YSLEER. The CDR3 covers 13 residues.

This clonotype was recorded at least ten times. The V and J genes are TRBV7-2 and TRBJ1-1; TRBD1 aligns across 10 bases. Germline V gives CDR1 SGHTA, CDR2 FQGNSA. The CDR3 has 15 amino acids. The J segment lost 10 bases and the V segment lost 3 bases, leaving 11 bases of the junction unmatched. This chain's CDR3 is CASSFSRDRGSVAFF. In DNA, the CDR3 is TGTGCCAGCAGCTTCAGCAGGGACAGGGGTTCGGTAGCTTTCTTT.

In its sample, this clonotype was seen many times. The rearrangement uses TRBV7-6 and TRBJ2-5, with 9 bases lining up with TRBD1. The CDR3 consists of 14 residues. Per the germline V gene, CDR1 is SGHVS and CDR2 is FNYEAQ. With V trimmed by 5 bases and J by 5 bases, 6 bases remained unmatched. The CDR3 loop reads CASSDWDRVETQYF. The CDR3 DNA reads TGTGCCAGCAGCGACTGGGACAGGGTGGAGACCCAGTACTTC. Combining the CDR3 with reference TRBV7-6 and TRBJ2-5 gives the whole variable domain GAGVSQSPRYKVTKRGQDVALRCDPISGHVSLYWYRQALGQGPEFLTYFNYEAQQDKSGLPNDRFSAERPEGSISTLTIQRTEQRDSAMYRCASSDWDRVETQYFGPGTRLLVL.

The table lists this clonotype with many counts. J is TRBJ2-3 and V is TRBV15, with 7 bases identical to TRBD2. The CDR3 has 14 residues. V was clipped by 8 bases and J by 4 bases; unmatched bases: 9. Germline CDR1 reads LNHNV; CDR2 reads YYDKDF (reference sequence). CDR3 protein: CATSGGQSPDTQYF. The DNA of the CDR3 is TGTGCCACCTCGGGGGGTCAGAGCCCAGATACGCAGTATTTT.

This clonotype was picked up many times. J is TRBJ2-7 and V is TRBV12-3 or TRBV12-4; D might be TRBD2 (6 bases). With 7 bases removed from V and 5 bases from J, the gap between germline ends came to 12 bases. The length of the CDR3 is 12 residues. As DNA, the CDR3 is TGTGCCAGCAACCTAGGCGGGGACGAGCAGTACTTC. The encoded protein is CASNLGGDEQYF.

This clonotype was counted many times. This chain joins TRBV4-2 and TRBJ2-7; TRBD1 is a possible D gene (6 bases). Germline V lookup: CDR1 LGHNA, CDR2 YNFKEQ. CDR3 size: 14 residues. The V end lost 2 bases, the J end lost 5 bases, and 13 bases lay between the germline ends. CDR3 loop: CASSQKDSSNEQYF. CDR3 DNA: TGTGCCAGCAGCCAAAAGGACAGTAGCAACGAGCAGTACTTC.

This clonotype has at least ten counts. This chain joins TRBV4-2 and TRBJ2-2, with D hard to call. Per the germline V gene, CDR1 is LGHNA and CDR2 is YNFKEQ. Trimming took 2 bases from V and 5 from J, leaving 0 bases between them. This CDR3 region has 11 residues. The CDR3, as DNA: TGTGCCAGCAGCCAAACCGGGGAGCTGTTTTTT. As protein: CASSQTGELFF.

This clonotype was seen ten or more times. The chain recombines TRBV4-1 with TRBJ2-1; 7 bases are a match to TRBD2. This CDR3 has 17 amino acids. V was pared by 0 bases and J by 4 bases, with 9 bases of the junction left unmatched. From germline, CDR1 is MGHRA and CDR2 YSYEKL. CDR3 nucleotide sequence: TGCGCCAGCAGCCAAGAGTCTAGCGGCCCTGGGTACAATGAGCAGTTCTTC. Protein: CASSQESSGPGYNEQFF.

This clonotype was counted ten times or more. The CDR3 DNA reads TGCAGTGCTAGATATGGCGGGGGCTCCTACGAGCAGTACTTC. Translating it yields CSARYGGGSYEQYF. V is TRBV20-1 and J is TRBJ2-7; the match to TRBD2 covers 7 bases. The trim removed 2 bases at V and 0 bases at J, leaving 4 bases unmatched. This CDR3 has 14 residues. Germline CDR1 and CDR2: DFQATT and SNEGSKA (reference sequence).

The rearrangement joins TRBV11-3 to TRBJ1-1, with D possibly matching TRBD1 (6 bases). V was shortened by 1 base and J by 2 bases, with 8 bases between the two germline ends. Germline V gene data show CDR1 as SGHNT and CDR2 as YENEEA. The CDR3 runs 14 residues. The CDR3 DNA follows: TGTGCCAGCAGCTTAGGGGGGCCCAACACTGAAGCTTTCTTT. Its translation is CASSLGGPNTEAFF.

There are many counts of this clonotype. V is TRBV30 and J is TRBJ2-7; 12 nucleotides agree with TRBD2. The junction had 13 bases not matched to a gene; V was cut back by 3 bases and J by 4 bases. CDR1 and CDR2 (germline): GTSNPN, SVGIG (reference sequence). The CDR3 totals 17 residues. CDR3 in amino acids: CAWSLGLAGGPGYEQYF. CDR3 sequence (DNA): TGTGCCTGGAGCCTGGGGCTAGCGGGAGGGCCGGGTTACGAGCAGTACTTC. The full variable domain, rest sourced from reference TRBV30 and TRBJ2-7, is SQTIHQWPATLVQPVGSPLSLECTVEGTSNPNLYWYRQAAGRGLQLLFYSVGIGQISSEVPQNLSASRPQDRQFILSSKKLLLSDSGFYLCAWSLGLAGGPGYEQYFGPGTRLTVT.